The TCR beta chain under discussion was sequenced for a study of T-cell reconstitution after alpha-beta-depleted transplantation in children. Study observations and caveats: Surviving recipient T cells and intrathymic progenitors accounted for some patients' high TCRbeta diversity at day 60. The study reportedly traced alpha-beta T cells about two months after transplant to several hundred expanded graft clones.

Unique molecular identifiers were used to barcode this TCRbeta library. TCRdb processed the PCR reads anew with MiXCR; each CDR3 protein has one entry. The sample records around 490,000 distinct CDR3 sequences, 11% being singletons. In this sample, this clonotype turned up many times. Its antigen is as yet unknown. The V gene lost 7 bases and the J gene lost 6 bases, with 19 bases spanning the gap. The CDR3 totals 14 residues. From germline, CDR1 is MNHNS and CDR2 SASEGT. The sample consisted of PBMCs, mostly from graft donor cells, taken 180 days after TCRalphabeta/CD19-depleted stem cell transplant. The sequence was obtained from a female patient between 2 and 15 years old who had a stem cell transplant for aplastic anemia, so the T cells may come from the graft donor. The rearrangement joins TRBV6-1 to TRBJ2-7; D call uncertain. The CDR3 spells CASTLGPSWGEQYF. CDR3 nucleotides: TGTGCCAGCACTCTAGGACCTTCCTGGGGCGAGCAGTACTTC.